This TCR beta chain was identified during a study of glioma-infiltrating T cells after dendritic cell vaccination. The wider study: The vaccine used monocyte-derived dendritic cells pulsed overnight with autologous tumor lysate.

Time point indicated: after dendritic cell vaccination, including at tumor progression/relapse. Isocitrate dehydrogenase mutation was absent in all glioblastoma patients. PBMC were collected before vaccination, two weeks after the third vaccination, and at progression. Primers: 60 V beta forward and 13 J beta reverse. Profiling relied on immunoSEQ multiplex PCR, and the TCRdb table lists in-frame clones only, not all of them. The profile shows roughly 80,000 clones, around 86% of them singletons. Germline V gene sequence: CDR1 MNHNS, CDR2 SASEGT. This CDR3 has 11 residues. Trimming cost V 4 bases and J 4 bases, with 5 bases left between them.

The input for sequencing was blood, taken after dendritic cell vaccination. This chain joins TRBV6-1 and TRBJ2-7; D unresolved. This clonotype was obtained from a human donor with glioblastoma. The CDR3 region has the DNA TGTGCCAGCAGTGCCCAGTACGAGCAGTACTTC. This encodes CASSAQYEQYF.